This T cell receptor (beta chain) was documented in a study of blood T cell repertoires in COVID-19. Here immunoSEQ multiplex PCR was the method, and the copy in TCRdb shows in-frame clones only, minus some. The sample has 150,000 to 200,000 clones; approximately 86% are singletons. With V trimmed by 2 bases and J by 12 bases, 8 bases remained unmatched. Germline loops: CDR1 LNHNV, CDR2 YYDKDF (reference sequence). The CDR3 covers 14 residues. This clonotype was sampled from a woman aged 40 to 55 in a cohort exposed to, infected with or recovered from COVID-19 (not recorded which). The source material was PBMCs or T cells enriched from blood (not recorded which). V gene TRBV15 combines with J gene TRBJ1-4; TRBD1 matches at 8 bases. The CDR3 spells CATSRSGQVVQLFF. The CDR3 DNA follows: TGTGCCACCAGCAGATCGGGACAGGTGGTTCAACTGTTTTTT. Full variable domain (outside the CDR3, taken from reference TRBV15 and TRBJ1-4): DAMVIQNPRYQVTQFGKPVTLSCSQTLNHNVMYWYQQKSSQAPKLLFHYYDKDFNNEADTPDNFQSRRPNTSFCFLDIRSPGLGDTAMYLCATSRSGQVVQLFFGSGTQLSVL.